The rows below give T cell receptor beta chains drawn from one sample of a study of T cell repertoires in cytomegalovirus infection. TCRdb reanalysed the reads using MiXCR and keeps one entry per CDR3 protein. The sample consists of tens of thousands of distinct CDR3 sequences, about 23% of them appearing once. Which antigens these TCRs recognize remains unknown. The material sequenced was PBMCs, sequenced either directly or after in vitro stimulation (not recorded which). These receptors originate from a human donor in good health (CMV status not recorded). Some clones in this sample may be carry-over from other donors' samples. CDR3s include the opening cysteine and the closing phenylalanine or tryptophan. D genes are given only for firm matches. Clone sizes are given selectively: once, few, many, or a class where the clone is expanded.

>12|TRBJ1-2|few|NA|TRBV25-1
CASSELAYGYTF
TGTGCCAGCAGTGAATTGGCCTATGGCTACACCTTC
>13|TRBJ2-5|few|NA|TRBV7-2
CASRMAGWESQYF
TGTGCCAGCAGGATGGCAGGTTGGGAGAGCCAGTACTTC
>16|TRBJ1-4|few|NA|TRBV7-2
CASSLAGPQTDEKLFF
TGTGCCAGCAGCTTGGCAGGGCCTCAGACGGATGAAAAACTGTTTTTT
>14|TRBJ1-2|many|TRBD1|TRBV7-2
CASSPDRGQRGYTF
TGTGCCAGCAGCCCGGACAGGGGCCAAAGGGGCTACACCTTC
>18|TRBJ2-1|many|TRBD2|TRBV7-2
CASSARGLAGSSYNEQFF
TGTGCCAGCAGCGCCCGGGGACTAGCGGGAAGCTCCTACAATGAGCAGTTCTTC
>15|TRBJ2-1|NA|TRBD2|TRBV5-4
CASSSGTSGRNEQFF
TGTGCCAGCAGCAGCGGGACTAGCGGGAGAAATGAGCAGTTCTTC
>19|TRBJ2-1|few|TRBD1|TRBV7-2
CASSLENGRPGQGRNEQFF
TGTGCCAGCAGCTTAGAAAATGGGAGGCCGGGACAGGGGAGAAATGAGCAGTTCTTC
>15|TRBJ2-7|few|NA|TRBV14
CASSLSGAQGYEQYF
TGTGCCAGCAGCCTGAGCGGGGCACAGGGGTACGAGCAGTACTTC
>15|TRBJ2-3|NA|NA|TRBV6-5
CASRRTGGSVDTQYF
TGTGCCAGCAGGAGGACGGGCGGCTCGGTAGATACGCAGTATTTT
>14|TRBJ1-1|NA|NA|TRBV12-3/TRBV12-4
CASSPRISVTEAFF
TGTGCCAGCAGTCCTAGGATATCGGTCACTGAAGCTTTCTTT
>17|TRBJ1-5|few|NA|TRBV6-1
CASSVLKTGRSNQPQHF
TGTGCCAGCAGTGTGTTGAAGACAGGTAGGAGCAATCAGCCCCAGCATTTT
>14|TRBJ2-3|few|TRBD2|TRBV6-2/TRBV6-3
CASSLAGVRDTQYF
TGTGCCAGCAGTTTAGCGGGAGTCCGGGATACGCAGTATTTT